Listed below are T cell receptor beta chains from one sample, sequenced in a study of shared clonotypes between healthy human individuals. The data were produced by immunoSEQ multiplex PCR, yet TCRdb's version contains in-frame clones alone and is incomplete. The sample shows about 2.1 million clones, around 95% of them seen only once. The specimen sequenced was naive CD8+ T cells from PBMCs. These receptor sequences come from a man younger than 35 in good health. Some clones in this sample may be carry-over from other donors' samples. Both conserved end residues are part of each CDR3. The D gene is left open where the match is weak. For some rows the clone size is stated as once, few or many, or as a class when expanded; others skip it.

CDR3nt: TGTGCCAGCAGCCAAGCGGAGGGGAGCAATCAGCCCCAGCATTTT
CDR3aa: CASSQAEGSNQPQHF
v_gene: TRBV4-2
abundance: NA
j_gene: TRBJ1-5
d_gene: NA

CDR3nt: TGTGCCATCAGTGAGTCTGGGCGGGACCCGTACAATGAGCAGTTCTTC
CDR3aa: CAISESGRDPYNEQFF
v_gene: TRBV10-3
abundance: NA
j_gene: TRBJ2-1
d_gene: NA

CDR3nt: TGTGCCAGCAGCTTACGAAGCGGGAGTATCGACGAGCAGTACTTC
CDR3aa: CASSLRSGSIDEQYF
v_gene: TRBV9
abundance: once
j_gene: TRBJ2-7
d_gene: TRBD2

CDR3nt: TGTGCCAGCAGCCGCGTAAGGGGAACTGAAGCTTTCTTT
CDR3aa: CASSRVRGTEAFF
v_gene: TRBV7-2
abundance: NA
j_gene: TRBJ1-1
d_gene: NA

CDR3nt: TGTGCCTGGGGACAGGGTGACACCGGGGAGCTGTTTTTT
CDR3aa: CAWGQGDTGELFF
v_gene: TRBV30
abundance: few
j_gene: TRBJ2-2
d_gene: TRBD1

CDR3nt: TGTGCCAGCAGCCAGATTAGGAGGGATGGCGGGAGGAATGAGCAGTTCTTC
CDR3aa: CASSQIRRDGGRNEQFF
v_gene: TRBV4-2
abundance: NA
j_gene: TRBJ2-1
d_gene: TRBD2

CDR3nt: TGCAGCTCCCCAGGTGACTATGGCTACACCTTC
CDR3aa: CSSPGDYGYTF
v_gene: TRBV29-1
abundance: few
j_gene: TRBJ1-2
d_gene: NA

CDR3nt: TGTGCCAGCAGCCGATATGGGACAGCTAACACCGGGGAGCTGTTTTTT
CDR3aa: CASSRYGTANTGELFF
v_gene: TRBV11-3
abundance: NA
j_gene: TRBJ2-2
d_gene: TRBD1

CDR3nt: TGTGCCAGTAGGGATCTTAGTGGTTTGGAGACCCAGTACTTC
CDR3aa: CASRDLSGLETQYF
v_gene: TRBV28
abundance: NA
j_gene: TRBJ2-5
d_gene: NA

CDR3nt: TGTGCCAGCAGCTTACGGAGCCCTGAAGCTTTCTTT
CDR3aa: CASSLRSPEAFF
v_gene: TRBV5-6
abundance: NA
j_gene: TRBJ1-1
d_gene: NA

CDR3nt: TGTGCCATCAGTCCACAGGGGGCTGGAAACACCATATATTTT
CDR3aa: CAISPQGAGNTIYF
v_gene: TRBV10-3
abundance: NA
j_gene: TRBJ1-3
d_gene: TRBD1

CDR3nt: TGTGCCAGCAGTTTCAGGGGTGGCGCAGATACGCAGTATTTT
CDR3aa: CASSFRGGADTQYF
v_gene: TRBV27
abundance: NA
j_gene: TRBJ2-3
d_gene: NA

CDR3nt: TGTGCCAGCAGTCACCTCGCACCGGGAGGTATGGAAGAGACCCAGTACTTC
CDR3aa: CASSHLAPGGMEETQYF
v_gene: TRBV27
abundance: NA
j_gene: TRBJ2-5
d_gene: TRBD2

CDR3nt: TGTGCCAGCTCCCGGGACAGTAATGAAAAACTGTTTTTT
CDR3aa: CASSRDSNEKLFF
v_gene: TRBV28
abundance: NA
j_gene: TRBJ1-4
d_gene: TRBD1

CDR3nt: TGTGCCAGCAGCCCAGGGGCTGGCGGACCCTACGAGCAGTACTTC
CDR3aa: CASSPGAGGPYEQYF
v_gene: TRBV11-3
abundance: NA
j_gene: TRBJ2-7
d_gene: NA

CDR3nt: TGTGCCACCAGCAGAGATCGTAGGACAGGGGCCAATGAGCAGTTCTTC
CDR3aa: CATSRDRRTGANEQFF
v_gene: TRBV15
abundance: NA
j_gene: TRBJ2-1
d_gene: TRBD1

CDR3nt: TGTGCCAGCAGCTCGTGGGGTGACACCGGGGAGCTGTTTTTT
CDR3aa: CASSSWGDTGELFF
v_gene: TRBV7-2
abundance: NA
j_gene: TRBJ2-2
d_gene: NA

CDR3nt: TGTGCCAGCAGCTTGTGGCTGGGGCACCCCTACGAGCAGTACTTC
CDR3aa: CASSLWLGHPYEQYF
v_gene: TRBV5-5
abundance: NA
j_gene: TRBJ2-7
d_gene: NA

CDR3nt: TGTGCCAGCAGTCTGGTCACGGGACAGGGGTACCACGAGCAGTACTTC
CDR3aa: CASSLVTGQGYHEQYF
v_gene: TRBV28
abundance: once
j_gene: TRBJ2-7
d_gene: TRBD1

CDR3nt: TGTGCCAGCAGCGAAGGGACAGCTAGCACAGATACGCAGTATTTT
CDR3aa: CASSEGTASTDTQYF
v_gene: TRBV7-2
abundance: NA
j_gene: TRBJ2-3
d_gene: TRBD1

CDR3nt: TGTGCCAGCAGGGAAAGGGGGAGGTTTGCCGAGCAGTACTTC
CDR3aa: CASRERGRFAEQYF
v_gene: TRBV11-1
abundance: once
j_gene: TRBJ2-7
d_gene: NA

CDR3nt: TGTGCCAGCAGCCGAGACCTAGCGGGAGGGACGGTGTACAATGAGCAGTTCTTC
CDR3aa: CASSRDLAGGTVYNEQFF
v_gene: TRBV7-8
abundance: NA
j_gene: TRBJ2-1
d_gene: TRBD2

CDR3nt: TGTGCCAGCAGTTTACACCGTGGAGGCGGCTCGTTCTACGAGCAGTACTTC
CDR3aa: CASSLHRGGGSFYEQYF
v_gene: TRBV28
abundance: NA
j_gene: TRBJ2-7
d_gene: NA

CDR3nt: TGTGCCAGCAGCGCGATGCCGCTCGGGCGGAGGAACACTGAAGCTTTCTTT
CDR3aa: CASSAMPLGRRNTEAFF
v_gene: TRBV9
abundance: NA
j_gene: TRBJ1-1
d_gene: NA

CDR3nt: TGTGCCAGCAGGATCACAGGGGAGGCCACTGAAGCTTTCTTT
CDR3aa: CASRITGEATEAFF
v_gene: TRBV6-5
abundance: NA
j_gene: TRBJ1-1
d_gene: TRBD1

CDR3nt: TGTGCCAGCAGTTCGGACATGTATGGCTACACCTTC
CDR3aa: CASSSDMYGYTF
v_gene: TRBV28
abundance: NA
j_gene: TRBJ1-2
d_gene: NA